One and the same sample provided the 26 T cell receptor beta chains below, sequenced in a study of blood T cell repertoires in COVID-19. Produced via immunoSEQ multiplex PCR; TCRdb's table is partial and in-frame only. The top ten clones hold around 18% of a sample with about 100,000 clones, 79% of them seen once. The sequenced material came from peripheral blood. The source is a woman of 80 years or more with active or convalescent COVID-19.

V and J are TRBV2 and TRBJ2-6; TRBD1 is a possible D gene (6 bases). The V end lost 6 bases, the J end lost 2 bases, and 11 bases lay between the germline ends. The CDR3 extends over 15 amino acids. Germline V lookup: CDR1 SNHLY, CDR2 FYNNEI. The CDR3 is CASRDRGTGANVLTF. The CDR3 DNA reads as TGTGCCAGCAGGGATAGGGGGACTGGGGCCAACGTCCTGACTTTC.

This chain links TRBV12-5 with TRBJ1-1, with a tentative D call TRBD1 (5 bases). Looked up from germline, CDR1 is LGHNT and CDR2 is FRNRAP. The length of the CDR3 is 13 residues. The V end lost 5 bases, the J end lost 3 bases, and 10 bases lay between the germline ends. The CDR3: CASGTTDYTEAFF. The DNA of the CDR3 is TGTGCTAGTGGTACGACAGATTACACTGAAGCTTTCTTT.

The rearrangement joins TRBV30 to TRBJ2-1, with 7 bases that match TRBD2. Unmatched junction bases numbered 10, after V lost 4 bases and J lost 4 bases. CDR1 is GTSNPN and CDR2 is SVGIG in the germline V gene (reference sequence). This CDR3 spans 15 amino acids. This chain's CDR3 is CAWKSLASGYNEQFF. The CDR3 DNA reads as TGTGCCTGGAAGTCTCTGGCTAGCGGTTACAATGAGCAGTTCTTC.

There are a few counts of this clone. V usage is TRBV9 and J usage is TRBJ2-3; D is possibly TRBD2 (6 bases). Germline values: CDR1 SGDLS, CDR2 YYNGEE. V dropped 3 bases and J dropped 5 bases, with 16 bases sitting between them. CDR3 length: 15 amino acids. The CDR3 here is CASSADGGAGDTQYF. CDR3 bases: TGTGCCAGCAGCGCGGATGGAGGGGCCGGAGATACGCAGTATTTT.

CDR3 DNA: TGTGCCAGCCGCCCGGGGGGCCGTTACGAGCAGTACTTC. It specifies CASRPGGRYEQYF. V gene TRBV6-5 combines with J gene TRBJ2-7; perhaps TRBD2 as D (7 bases). The CDR3 runs 13 residues. V was trimmed by 8 bases and J by 4 bases, leaving 15 bases between them. Germline assignment: CDR1 MNHEY and CDR2 SVGAGI.

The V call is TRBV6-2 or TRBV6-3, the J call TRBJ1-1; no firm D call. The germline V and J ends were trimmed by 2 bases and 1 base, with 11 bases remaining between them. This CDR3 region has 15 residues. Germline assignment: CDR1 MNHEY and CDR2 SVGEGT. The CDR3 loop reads CASSYRGAGNTEAFF. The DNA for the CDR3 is TGTGCCAGCAGTTACAGAGGTGCGGGGAACACTGAAGCTTTCTTT.

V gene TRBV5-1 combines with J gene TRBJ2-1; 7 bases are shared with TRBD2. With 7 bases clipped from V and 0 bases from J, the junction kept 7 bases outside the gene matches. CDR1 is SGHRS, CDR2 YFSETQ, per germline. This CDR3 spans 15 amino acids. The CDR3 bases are TGCGCCAGCGGATTAGCGGGCCTCTCCTACAATGAGCAGTTCTTC. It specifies CASGLAGLSYNEQFF.

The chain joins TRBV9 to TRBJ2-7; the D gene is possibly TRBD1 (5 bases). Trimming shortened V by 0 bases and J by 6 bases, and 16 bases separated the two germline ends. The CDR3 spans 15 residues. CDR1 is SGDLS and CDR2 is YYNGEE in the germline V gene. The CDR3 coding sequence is TGTGCCAGCAGCGTAGAGGGGCTAGTCTATTCCGAGCAGTACTTC. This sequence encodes CASSVEGLVYSEQYF. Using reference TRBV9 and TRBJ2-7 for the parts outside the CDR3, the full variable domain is DSGVTQTPKHLITATGQRVTLRCSPRSGDLSVYWYQQSLDQGLQFLIQYYNGEERAKGNILERFSAQQFPDLHSELNLSSLELGDSALYFCASSVEGLVYSEQYFGPGTRLTVT.

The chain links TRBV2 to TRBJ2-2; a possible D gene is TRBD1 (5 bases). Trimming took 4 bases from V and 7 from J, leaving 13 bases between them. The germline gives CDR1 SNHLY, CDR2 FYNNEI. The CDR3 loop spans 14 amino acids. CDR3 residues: CASSGTNRNGELFF. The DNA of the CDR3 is TGTGCCAGCAGTGGGACAAACCGGAACGGGGAGCTGTTTTTT.

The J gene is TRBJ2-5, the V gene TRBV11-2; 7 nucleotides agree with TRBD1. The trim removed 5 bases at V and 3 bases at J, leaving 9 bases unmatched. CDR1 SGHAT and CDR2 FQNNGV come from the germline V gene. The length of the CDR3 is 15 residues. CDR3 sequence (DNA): TGTGCCAGCAGCCCCAGGGGGTATAGTGAAGAGACCCAGTACTTC. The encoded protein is CASSPRGYSEETQYF.

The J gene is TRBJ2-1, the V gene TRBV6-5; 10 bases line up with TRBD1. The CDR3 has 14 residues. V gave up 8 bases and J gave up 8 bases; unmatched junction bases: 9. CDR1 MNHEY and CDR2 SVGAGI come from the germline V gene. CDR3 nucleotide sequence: TGTGCCAGCGCTGACAGGGGGCCCACCGATGAGCAGTTCTTC. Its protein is CASADRGPTDEQFF.

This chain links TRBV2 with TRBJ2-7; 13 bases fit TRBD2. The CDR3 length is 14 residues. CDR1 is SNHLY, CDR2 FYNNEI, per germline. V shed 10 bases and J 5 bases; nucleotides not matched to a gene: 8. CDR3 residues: CAIGGLAGRDEQYF. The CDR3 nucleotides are TGTGCCATCGGGGGACTAGCGGGAAGGGACGAGCAGTACTTC.

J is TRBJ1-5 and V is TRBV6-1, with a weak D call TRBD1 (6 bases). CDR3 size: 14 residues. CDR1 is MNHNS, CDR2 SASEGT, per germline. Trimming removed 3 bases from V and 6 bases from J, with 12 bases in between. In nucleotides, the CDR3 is TGTGCCAGCAGTGACAGGGGCGGCCTTCAGCCCCAGCATTTT. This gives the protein CASSDRGGLQPQHF.

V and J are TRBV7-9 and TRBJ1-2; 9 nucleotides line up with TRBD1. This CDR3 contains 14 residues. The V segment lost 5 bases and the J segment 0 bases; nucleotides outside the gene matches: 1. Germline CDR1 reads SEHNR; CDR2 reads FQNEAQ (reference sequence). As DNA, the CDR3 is TGTGCCAGCAGCCGGACAGGGGCTAACTATGGCTACACCTTC. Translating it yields CASSRTGANYGYTF.

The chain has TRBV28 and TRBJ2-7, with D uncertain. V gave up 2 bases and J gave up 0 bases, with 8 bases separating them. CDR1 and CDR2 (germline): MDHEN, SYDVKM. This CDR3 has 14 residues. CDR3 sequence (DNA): TGTGCCAGCAGTTTAAGGCAGGCCTCCTACGAGCAGTACTTC. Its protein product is CASSLRQASYEQYF.

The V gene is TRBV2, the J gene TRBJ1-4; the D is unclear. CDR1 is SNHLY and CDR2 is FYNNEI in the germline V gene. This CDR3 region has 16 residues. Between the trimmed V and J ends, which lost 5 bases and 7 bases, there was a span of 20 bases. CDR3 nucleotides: TGTGCCAGCAGTCGCGAGAGGGTGAACGCGGGTGAAAAACTGTTTTTT. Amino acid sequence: CASSRERVNAGEKLFF.

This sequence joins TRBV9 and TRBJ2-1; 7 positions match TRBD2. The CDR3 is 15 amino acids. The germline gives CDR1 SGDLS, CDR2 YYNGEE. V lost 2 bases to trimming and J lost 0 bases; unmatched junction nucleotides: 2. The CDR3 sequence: CASSVRLASYNEQFF. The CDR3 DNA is TGTGCCAGCAGCGTCAGACTAGCCTCCTACAATGAGCAGTTCTTC. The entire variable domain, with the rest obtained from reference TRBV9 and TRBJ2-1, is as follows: DSGVTQTPKHLITATGQRVTLRCSPRSGDLSVYWYQQSLDQGLQFLIQYYNGEERAKGNILERFSAQQFPDLHSELNLSSLELGDSALYFCASSVRLASYNEQFFGPGTRLTVL.

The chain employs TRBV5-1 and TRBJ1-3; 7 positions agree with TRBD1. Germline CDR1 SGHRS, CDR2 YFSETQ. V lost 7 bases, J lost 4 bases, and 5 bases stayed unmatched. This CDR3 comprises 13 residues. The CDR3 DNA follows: TGCGCCAGCCGGGACAGCTTGGGAAACACCATATATTTT. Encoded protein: CASRDSLGNTIYF.

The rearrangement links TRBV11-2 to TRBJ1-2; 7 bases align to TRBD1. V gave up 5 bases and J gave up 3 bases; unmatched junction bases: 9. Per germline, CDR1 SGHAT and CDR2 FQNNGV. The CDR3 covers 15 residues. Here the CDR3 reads CASSQQGTGDYGYTF. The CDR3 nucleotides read TGTGCCAGCAGCCAACAGGGGACGGGAGACTATGGCTACACCTTC.

The CDR3 spells CASSLTGVQETQYF. CDR3 nucleotide sequence: TGTGCCAGCAGCTTAACAGGGGTCCAAGAGACCCAGTACTTC. V is TRBV7-9 and J is TRBJ2-5; 7 bases are a match to TRBD1. Trimming took 2 bases from V and 1 from J; bases not matched to a gene: 1. Germline values: CDR1 SEHNR, CDR2 FQNEAQ (reference sequence). CDR3 length equals 14 residues.

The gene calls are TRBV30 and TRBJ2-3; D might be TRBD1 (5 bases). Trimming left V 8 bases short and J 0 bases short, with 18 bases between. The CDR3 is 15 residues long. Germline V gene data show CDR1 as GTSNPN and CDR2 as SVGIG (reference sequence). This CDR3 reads CAGSRTFTSTDTQYF. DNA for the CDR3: TGTGCCGGATCGCGGACATTTACTAGCACAGATACGCAGTATTTT.

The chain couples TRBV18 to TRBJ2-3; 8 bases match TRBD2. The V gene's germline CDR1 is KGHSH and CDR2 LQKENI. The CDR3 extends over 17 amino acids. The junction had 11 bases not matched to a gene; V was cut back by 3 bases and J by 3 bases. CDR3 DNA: TGTGCCAGCTCACCCCCGTCCGGCGGGAGGCGTACAGATACGCAGTATTTT. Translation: CASSPPSGGRRTDTQYF.

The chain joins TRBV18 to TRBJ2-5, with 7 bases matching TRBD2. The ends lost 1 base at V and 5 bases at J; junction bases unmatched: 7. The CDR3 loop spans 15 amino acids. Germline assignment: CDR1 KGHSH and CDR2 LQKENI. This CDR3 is CASSPQAGVMETQYF. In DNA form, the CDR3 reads TGTGCCAGCTCACCACAGGCGGGAGTTATGGAGACCCAGTACTTC.

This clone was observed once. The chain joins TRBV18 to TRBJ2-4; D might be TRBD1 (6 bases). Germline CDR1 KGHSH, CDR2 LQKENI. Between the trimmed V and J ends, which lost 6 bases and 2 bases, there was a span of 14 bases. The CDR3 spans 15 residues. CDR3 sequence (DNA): TGTGCCAGCTCGGAAACCGGGACAACCAAAAACATTCAGTACTTC. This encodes CASSETGTTKNIQYF.

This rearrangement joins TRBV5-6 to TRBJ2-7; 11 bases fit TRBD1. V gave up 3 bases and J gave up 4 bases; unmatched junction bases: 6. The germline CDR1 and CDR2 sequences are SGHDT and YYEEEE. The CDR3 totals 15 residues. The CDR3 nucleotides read TGTGCCAGCAGCTACAGGACAGGGGGCATATACGAGCAGTACTTC. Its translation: CASSYRTGGIYEQYF.

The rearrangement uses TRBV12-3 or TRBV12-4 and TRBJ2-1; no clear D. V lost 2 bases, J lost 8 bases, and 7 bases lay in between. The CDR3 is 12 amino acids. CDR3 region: CASSLQFHEQFF. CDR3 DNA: TGTGCCAGCAGTTTACAGTTTCATGAGCAGTTCTTC.